This TCR beta chain was obtained from a study of blood T cell repertoires in COVID-19. The wider study: From T cells, B-cell-depleted T cells, or PBMCs came the material, which was cDNA or gDNA.

In terms of age and location, participants ranged from roughly 18 to 89 years and lived in approximately 24 US areas. Two negative PCRs, clearance, or symptom resolution had been documented for recovered Cohort 3 donors. Data came from immunoSEQ multiplex PCR; TCRdb stores just in-frame clones and leaves some out. In the table there are 250,000 to 300,000 clones, roughly 90% of which are singletons. Trimming shortened V by 5 bases and J by 12 bases, and 11 bases separated the two germline ends. The CDR3 is 11 residues long. The germline V gene encodes CDR1 SNHLY and CDR2 FYNNEI. The sequence came from a woman in her 40s who had recovered from COVID-19. This sequence joins TRBV2 and TRBJ2-1; a weak D match, TRBD2 (6 bases). The sample consisted of PBMCs or T cells enriched from blood (not recorded which). The CDR3 nucleotides read TGTGCCAGCAGTCGGGACTCGGGGCAGTTCTTC. This translates into CASSRDSGQFF.